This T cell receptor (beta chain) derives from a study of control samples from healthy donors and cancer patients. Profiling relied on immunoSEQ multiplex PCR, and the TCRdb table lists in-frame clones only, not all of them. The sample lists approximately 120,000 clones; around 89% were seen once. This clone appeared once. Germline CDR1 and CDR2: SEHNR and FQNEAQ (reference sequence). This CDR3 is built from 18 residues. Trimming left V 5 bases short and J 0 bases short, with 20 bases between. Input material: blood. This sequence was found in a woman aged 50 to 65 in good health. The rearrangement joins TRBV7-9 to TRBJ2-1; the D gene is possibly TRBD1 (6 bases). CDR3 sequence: CASSPGTGTISSYNEQFF. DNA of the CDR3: TGTGCCAGCAGCCCTGGGACCGGGACAATTAGCTCCTACAATGAGCAGTTCTTC.